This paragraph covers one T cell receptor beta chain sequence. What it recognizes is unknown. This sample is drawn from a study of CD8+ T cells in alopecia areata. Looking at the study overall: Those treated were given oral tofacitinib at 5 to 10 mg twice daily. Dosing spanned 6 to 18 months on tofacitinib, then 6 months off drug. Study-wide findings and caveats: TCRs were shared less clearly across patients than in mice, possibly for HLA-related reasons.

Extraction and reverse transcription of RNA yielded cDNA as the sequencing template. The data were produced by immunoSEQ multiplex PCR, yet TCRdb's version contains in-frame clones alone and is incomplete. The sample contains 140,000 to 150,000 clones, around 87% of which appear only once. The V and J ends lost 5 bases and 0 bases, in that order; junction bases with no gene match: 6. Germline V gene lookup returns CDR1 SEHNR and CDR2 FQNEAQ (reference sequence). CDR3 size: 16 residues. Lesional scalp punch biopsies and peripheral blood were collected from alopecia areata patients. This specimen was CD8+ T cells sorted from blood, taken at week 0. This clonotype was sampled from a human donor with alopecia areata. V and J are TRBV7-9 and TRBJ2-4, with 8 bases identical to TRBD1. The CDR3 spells CASSGWTGLAKNIQYF. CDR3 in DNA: TGTGCCAGCAGCGGATGGACAGGGCTAGCCAAAAACATTCAGTACTTC.